The 22 T cell receptor beta chains reported below all come from one sample, sequenced in a study of shared clonotypes between healthy human individuals. Measured with immunoSEQ multiplex PCR; TCRdb has only the in-frame clones, and not every one. The repertoire includes roughly 1,600,000 clones, around 98.5% of them detected once, and under 0.45% sits in the top ten. Source material: naive CD4+ T cells sorted from blood. Subset meaning: CD45RA+ positively selected. These receptors all come from a man aged 25-45 years in good health.

This chain joins TRBV28 and TRBJ1-2; D is unclear. The CDR3 loop spans 15 amino acids. Trimming shortened V by 2 bases and J by 5 bases, and 15 bases separated the two germline ends. Germline loops: CDR1 MDHEN, CDR2 SYDVKM. The CDR3 coding sequence is TGTGCCAGCAGTTTAGCAAAGGGAGAGAAGTATGGCTACACCTTC. Residues: CASSLAKGEKYGYTF.

The chain links TRBV5-4 to TRBJ1-1, with a possible D match to TRBD1 (6 bases). The CDR3 extends over 16 amino acids. Deletions cut 0 bases from V and 1 base from J, with 13 bases between. Per germline, CDR1 SGHNT and CDR2 YYREEE (reference sequence). The CDR3 reads CASSLGSHRANTEAFF. The CDR3 nucleotides are TGTGCCAGCAGCTTGGGGTCTCACAGGGCGAACACTGAAGCTTTCTTT.

This sequence joins TRBV5-1 and TRBJ1-1, with unresolved D. The CDR3 extends over 13 amino acids. CDR1 and CDR2 from the germline V gene are SGHRS and YFSETQ. Trimming removed 1 base at V and 7 bases at J, with 11 bases between. The CDR3 sequence is CASSLMDGGEAFF. CDR3 nucleotides: TGCGCCAGCAGCTTGATGGATGGAGGTGAAGCTTTCTTT.

Here the CDR3 DNA reads TGTGCCAGCAACCAACCTGTGCGGGAGCAGTACTTC. It yields the protein CASNQPVREQYF. The chain has TRBV6-5 and TRBJ2-7; D is ambiguous. V was trimmed by 7 bases and J by 7 bases, leaving 14 bases between them. CDR1 MNHEY and CDR2 SVGAGI come from the germline V gene. The CDR3 covers 12 residues.

The gene calls are TRBV25-1 and TRBJ1-3; a weak D match, TRBD1 (6 bases). V was cut by 3 bases and J by 0 bases, with 18 bases left in between. Germline V gene data show CDR1 as MGHDK and CDR2 as SYGVNS. This CDR3 spans 18 amino acids. The CDR3 region is CASSEEISGTYSGNTIYF. The CDR3 DNA follows: TGTGCCAGCAGTGAGGAAATCTCCGGGACATACTCTGGAAACACCATATATTTT.

This sequence joins TRBV29-1 and TRBJ2-5; D is undetermined. Germline values: CDR1 SQVTM, CDR2 ANQGSEA. The CDR3 covers 15 residues. Trimming stripped 5 bases from V and 3 bases from J, with 19 bases between. The CDR3 loop reads CSVTVGIRRKETQYF. CDR3 bases: TGCAGCGTTACTGTAGGTATTCGGCGTAAAGAGACCCAGTACTTC.

The chain is built from TRBV19 and TRBJ1-2, with a possible D match to TRBD1 (5 bases). Per the germline V gene, CDR1 is LNHDA and CDR2 is SQIVND (reference sequence). This CDR3 region has 13 residues. V was cut by 5 bases and J by 5 bases, with 12 bases left in between. This CDR3 is CASSPQAGYGYTF. The CDR3 nucleotides read TGTGCCAGTAGTCCCCAGGCAGGGTATGGCTACACCTTC.

For this clone: This same CDR3 is encoded by further DNA sequences in the sample. The rearrangement uses TRBV19 and TRBJ2-3; unclear D gene. The V and J ends lost 3 bases and 1 base respectively, with 5 bases between them. CDR3 size: 13 residues. CDR1 is LNHDA, CDR2 SQIVND, per germline (reference sequence). CDR3 region: CASSIGGTDTQYF. The CDR3 nucleotides are TGTGCCAGTAGTATCGGTGGCACAGATACGCAGTATTTT.

This chain uses TRBV2 with TRBJ1-1, with D perhaps matching TRBD1 (6 bases). The V end lost 9 bases, the J end lost 2 bases, and 16 bases lay between the germline ends. Germline-derived CDR1 and CDR2 are SNHLY and FYNNEI. This CDR3 is 14 amino acids long. CDR3 in DNA: TGTGCCAGACAGGGTTCCTCTCTTAACACTGAAGCTTTCTTT. Translated: CARQGSSLNTEAFF.

The gene calls are TRBV5-1 and TRBJ2-4; 14 bases are shared with TRBD2. Trimming cost V 3 bases and J 8 bases; bases outside gene matches: 7. The CDR3 runs 16 residues. Looked up from germline, CDR1 is SGHRS and CDR2 is YFSETQ. CDR3 coding DNA: TGCGCCAGCAGCTCCTCGACTAGCGGGAGGGCCGACATTCAGTACTTC. The encoded protein is CASSSSTSGRADIQYF.

J is TRBJ1-5 and V is TRBV19, with D tentatively TRBD1 (6 bases). This CDR3 is built from 12 residues. Germline lookup yields CDR1 LNHDA and CDR2 SQIVND (reference sequence). The ends were cut back, 7 bases at V and 5 bases at J, with 9 bases in the middle. The DNA for the CDR3 is TGTGCCAGTAACGGGGGCGATCAGCCCCAGCATTTT. Residues: CASNGGDQPQHF.

J is TRBJ1-5 and V is TRBV27; a possible D gene is TRBD1 (5 bases). From germline, CDR1 is MNHEY and CDR2 SMNVEV (reference sequence). V was trimmed by 5 bases and J by 3 bases, leaving 14 bases between them. This CDR3 contains 15 residues. Here the CDR3 DNA reads TGTGCCAGCAGTCGGGGACGGGAGTTCAATCAGCCCCAGCATTTT. It codes for CASSRGREFNQPQHF.

The chain uses TRBV28 and TRBJ1-5, with D unclear. Germline lookup yields CDR1 MDHEN and CDR2 SYDVKM. The V and J ends lost 5 bases and 3 bases respectively, with 20 bases between them. The CDR3 has 17 amino acids. The CDR3 DNA sequence: TGTGCCAGCAGTAACGGTCGAACCGGGGTGTCCAATCAGCCCCAGCATTTT. This sequence encodes CASSNGRTGVSNQPQHF.

The chain carries TRBV5-1 and TRBJ1-1, with D uncertain. The CDR3 consists of 16 residues. With 1 base removed from V and 0 bases from J, the gap between germline ends came to 13 bases. The germline V gene encodes CDR1 SGHRS and CDR2 YFSETQ. The CDR3 protein is CASSLSGSPLNTEAFF. The CDR3 nucleotides are TGCGCCAGCAGCTTGTCGGGCAGTCCCCTGAACACTGAAGCTTTCTTT.

In its sample, this clone was seen once. V and J are TRBV2 and TRBJ2-5; D uncertain. The length of the CDR3 is 14 residues. With 9 bases removed from V and 1 base from J, the gap between germline ends came to 15 bases. CDR1 is SNHLY and CDR2 is FYNNEI in the germline V gene. CDR3 sequence (DNA): TGTGCCAGTCAAAAACTTAGACTCCAAGAGACCCAGTACTTC. Translating it yields CASQKLRLQETQYF. Supplemented by reference TRBV2 and TRBJ2-5, the full variable domain reads EPEVTQTPSHQVTQMGQEVILRCVPISNHLYFYWYRQILGQKVEFLVSFYNNEISEKSEIFDDQFSVERPDGSNFTLKIRSTKLEDSAMYFCASQKLRLQETQYFGPGTRLLVL.

The chain uses TRBV12-5 and TRBJ1-2, with D unresolved. V lost 6 bases, J lost 6 bases, and 14 bases lay in between. From germline, CDR1 is LGHNT and CDR2 FRNRAP. This CDR3 comprises 13 residues. The CDR3: CASGGSGRDGYTF. Written as DNA, the CDR3 is TGTGCTAGTGGCGGCTCGGGGAGGGATGGCTACACCTTC.

The chain uses TRBV19 and TRBJ1-2; unclear D gene. The V gene lost 4 bases and the J gene lost 5 bases, with 8 bases spanning the gap. This CDR3 region has 12 residues. Germline V lookup: CDR1 LNHDA, CDR2 SQIVND (reference sequence). The CDR3 is CASSKAEYGYTF. The CDR3 DNA reads as TGTGCCAGTAGTAAAGCTGAGTATGGCTACACCTTC.

Concerning this clone: This same CDR3 is encoded by further DNA sequences in the sample. The gene calls are TRBV18 and TRBJ2-1; no firm D call. Germline values: CDR1 KGHSH, CDR2 LQKENI. Deletions cut 3 bases from V and 4 bases from J, with 10 bases between. The CDR3 covers 14 residues. CDR3 bases: TGTGCCAGCTCACCCACGTCCACATACAATGAGCAGTTCTTC. It specifies CASSPTSTYNEQFF.

The V call is TRBV11-2, the J call TRBJ2-1; 9 nucleotides align to TRBD1. Losses at the gene ends were 5 bases for V and 2 bases for J; bases not matched to a gene: 4. Germline CDR1 reads SGHAT; CDR2 reads FQNNGV. The CDR3 consists of 15 residues. CDR3 residues: CASSPDRGPYNEQFF. For the CDR3, the DNA is TGTGCCAGCAGCCCGGACAGGGGACCCTACAATGAGCAGTTCTTC.

V usage is TRBV10-3 and J usage is TRBJ2-7; D is uncertain. V gave up 2 bases and J gave up 0 bases, with 11 bases separating them. Germline values: CDR1 ENHRY, CDR2 SYGVKD. This CDR3 has 15 residues. The CDR3 is CAISERVLSSYEQYF. The CDR3, as DNA: TGTGCCATCAGTGAGAGAGTGCTTAGCTCCTACGAGCAGTACTTC.

This clone appeared a few times. The rearrangement links TRBV15 to TRBJ1-5, with 7 bases fitting TRBD1. Germline assignment: CDR1 LNHNV and CDR2 YYDKDF (reference sequence). Trimming at V came to 2 bases and at J to 7 bases, leaving 5 bases not matched to a gene. This CDR3 has 14 residues. CDR3 DNA: TGTGCCACCAGCAGAAGGGACAGTTGGCAGCCCCAGCATTTT. It specifies CATSRRDSWQPQHF.

The chain recombines TRBV18 with TRBJ1-4; D perhaps matches TRBD1 (5 bases). The V end lost 6 bases, the J end lost 6 bases, and 17 bases lay between the germline ends. Germline-derived CDR1 and CDR2 are KGHSH and LQKENI. CDR3 length: 15 amino acids. The CDR3 protein is CASSLFAGGDEKLFF. The CDR3 bases are TGTGCCAGCTCTCTTTTCGCGGGGGGAGATGAAAAACTGTTTTTT.